This T cell receptor beta chain was identified during a study of cytomegalovirus exposure and HLA in healthy donors. Whole-study findings and limits: TCR sequences were mostly rare, though some public TCRs occurred in many donors.

Use of 60 Vbeta and 13 Jbeta primers characterized the PCR. In the authors' workflow: The authors later counted roughly 76 million unique TCR beta chains, roughly 10 million of them shared. Using immunoSEQ multiplex PCR, the repertoire was profiled, and TCRdb retains in-frame clones only, with some absent. The DNA gave D and trimming, while V, J and clone size come from that table. The sample includes tens of thousands of clones, roughly 80% of them seen just once. Germline CDR1 SGHRS, CDR2 YFSETQ. The V end lost 5 bases, the J end lost 0 bases, and 12 bases lay between the germline ends. This CDR3 spans 15 amino acids. With respect to this clone: No antigen is known for it.

The chain is built from TRBV5-1 and TRBJ1-3; no reliable D call. The clonotype was recovered from a man aged 25-45 years in good health and CMV-seronegative. The source material was PBMCs. The CDR3 bases are TGCGCCAGCAGTCTGGGCATAGACTCTGGAAACACCATATATTTT. Translating it yields CASSLGIDSGNTIYF.